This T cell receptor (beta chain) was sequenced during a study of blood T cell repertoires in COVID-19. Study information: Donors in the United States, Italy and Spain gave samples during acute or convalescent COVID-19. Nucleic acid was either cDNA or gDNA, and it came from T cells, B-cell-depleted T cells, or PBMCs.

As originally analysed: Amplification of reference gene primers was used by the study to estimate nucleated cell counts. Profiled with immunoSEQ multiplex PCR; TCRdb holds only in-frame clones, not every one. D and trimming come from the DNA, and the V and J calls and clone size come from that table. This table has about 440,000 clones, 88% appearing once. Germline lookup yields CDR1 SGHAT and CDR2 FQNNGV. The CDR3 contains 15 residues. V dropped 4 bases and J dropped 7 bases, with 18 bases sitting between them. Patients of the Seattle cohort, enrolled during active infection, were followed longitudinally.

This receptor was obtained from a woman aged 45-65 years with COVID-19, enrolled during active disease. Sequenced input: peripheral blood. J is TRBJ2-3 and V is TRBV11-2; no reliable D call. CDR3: CASSSPRLGMHTQYF. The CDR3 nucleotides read TGTGCCAGCAGCTCCCCTCGTCTAGGAATGCATACGCAGTATTTT.